This T cell receptor beta chain is drawn from a study of CD8 T cells in Susac syndrome. The germline V gene encodes CDR1 SGHTA and CDR2 FQGNSA. With 0 bases removed from V and 3 bases from J, the gap between germline ends came to 12 bases. The CDR3 sequence is 15 residues long. Reverse transcription of roughly 0.5 to 1 ug RNA was carried out with random hexamers. TCRdb analysed the immunoSEQ multiplex PCR reads with MiXCR anew, one entry per CDR3 protein. The repertoire consists of more than 150,000 distinct CDR3 sequences, with about 94% occurring once and the leading ten covering 0.09% to 0.1%. Negative isolation was used for CD8+ and CD4+ T cells and FACS enrichment for TEMRA cells.

The TCR comes from a human donor with Susac syndrome. The sample was CD4+ T cells from PBMCs. The genes are TRBV7-2 and TRBJ2-7; no reliable D call. CDR3 coding DNA: TGTGCCAGCAGCTTAGCGCGTCTGACCATCTACGAGCAGTACTTC. Its translation is CASSLARLTIYEQYF.